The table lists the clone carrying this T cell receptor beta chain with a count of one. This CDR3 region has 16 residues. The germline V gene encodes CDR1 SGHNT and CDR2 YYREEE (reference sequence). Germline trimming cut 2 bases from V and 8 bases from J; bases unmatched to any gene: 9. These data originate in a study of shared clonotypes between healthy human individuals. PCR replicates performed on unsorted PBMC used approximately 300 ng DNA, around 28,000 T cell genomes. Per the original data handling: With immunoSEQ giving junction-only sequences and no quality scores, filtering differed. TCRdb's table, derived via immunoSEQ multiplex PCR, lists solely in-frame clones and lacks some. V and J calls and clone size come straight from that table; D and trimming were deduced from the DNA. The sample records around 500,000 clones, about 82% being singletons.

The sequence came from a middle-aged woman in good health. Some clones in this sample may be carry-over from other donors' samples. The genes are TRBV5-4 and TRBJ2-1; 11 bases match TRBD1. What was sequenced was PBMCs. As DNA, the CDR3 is TGTGCCAGCAGCTTCGGCGCTCGGACAGGGGGCCATGAGCAGTTCTTC. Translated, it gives CASSFGARTGGHEQFF.